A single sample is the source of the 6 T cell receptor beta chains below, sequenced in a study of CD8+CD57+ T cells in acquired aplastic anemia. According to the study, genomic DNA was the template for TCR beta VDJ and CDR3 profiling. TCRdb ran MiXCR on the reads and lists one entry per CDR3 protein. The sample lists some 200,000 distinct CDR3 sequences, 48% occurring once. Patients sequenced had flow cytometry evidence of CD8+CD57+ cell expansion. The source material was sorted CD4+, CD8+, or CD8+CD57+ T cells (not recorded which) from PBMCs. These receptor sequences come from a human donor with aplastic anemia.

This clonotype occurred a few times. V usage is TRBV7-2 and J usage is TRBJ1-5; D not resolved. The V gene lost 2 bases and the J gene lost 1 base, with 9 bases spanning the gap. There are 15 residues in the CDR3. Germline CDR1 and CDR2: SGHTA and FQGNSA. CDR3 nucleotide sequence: TGTGCCAGCAGCTTATCGTCGGGGAGCAATCAGCCCCAGCATTTT. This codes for CASSLSSGSNQPQHF.

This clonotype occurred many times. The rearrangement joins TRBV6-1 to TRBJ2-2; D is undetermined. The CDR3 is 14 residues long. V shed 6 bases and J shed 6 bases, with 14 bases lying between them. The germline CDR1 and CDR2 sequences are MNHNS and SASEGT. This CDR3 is CASSPTWSAGELFF. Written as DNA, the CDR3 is TGTGCCAGCAGCCCCACCTGGAGCGCCGGGGAGCTGTTTTTT.

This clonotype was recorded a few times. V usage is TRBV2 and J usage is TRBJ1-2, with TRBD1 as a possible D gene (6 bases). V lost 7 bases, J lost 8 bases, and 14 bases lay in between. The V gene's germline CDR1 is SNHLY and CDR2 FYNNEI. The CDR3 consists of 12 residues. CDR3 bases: TGTGCCAGCACCCCGGACAGATTGGGCTACACCTTC. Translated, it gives CASTPDRLGYTF.

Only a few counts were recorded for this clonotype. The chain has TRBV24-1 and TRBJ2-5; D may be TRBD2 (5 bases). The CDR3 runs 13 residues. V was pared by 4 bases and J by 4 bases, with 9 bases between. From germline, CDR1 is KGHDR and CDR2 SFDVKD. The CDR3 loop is CATSEMGRETQYF. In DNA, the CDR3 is TGTGCCACCAGTGAGATGGGGAGAGAGACCCAGTACTTC.

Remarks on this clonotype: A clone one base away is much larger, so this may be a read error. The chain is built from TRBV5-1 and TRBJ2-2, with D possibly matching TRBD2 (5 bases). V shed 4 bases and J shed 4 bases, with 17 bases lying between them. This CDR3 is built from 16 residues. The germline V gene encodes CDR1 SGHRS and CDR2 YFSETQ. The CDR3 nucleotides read TGCGCCAGCAGCGCGGCGGCGGTGAGCGGCACCGGGGAGCTGTTTTTT. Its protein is CASSAAAVSGTGELFF.

CDR3 DNA sequence: TGTGCCAGCCGACCGGACGGCTCTGGGGCCAACGTCCTGACTTTC. Amino acid sequence: CASRPDGSGANVLTF. The V gene is TRBV2, the J gene TRBJ2-6; D gene uncertain. Germline-derived CDR1 and CDR2 are SNHLY and FYNNEI. The germline V and J ends were trimmed by 8 bases and 0 bases, with 11 bases remaining between them. The CDR3 has 15 residues.